A selection of T cell receptor beta chains follows, all from one sample in a study of blood T cell repertoires in COVID-19. Produced via immunoSEQ multiplex PCR; TCRdb's table is partial and in-frame only. The sample gives 200,000 or so clones, more than 80% of which show up once; roughly 10% is in the top ten. The sequencing sample was made of peripheral blood. The receptors were sampled from a woman aged 80 or over with acute or convalescent COVID-19. Each CDR3 is given with its conserved first and last residue. A D gene is named only where the DNA matches it firmly. For some rows the clone size is stated as once, few or many, or as a class when expanded; others skip it.

>TRBD1|-|TRBV6-6|16|TRBJ1-2
CASSSPAGQGARGYTF
TGTGCCAGCAGTTCTCCAGCGGGACAGGGGGCGCGAGGCTACACCTTC
>TRBD2|-|TRBV4-3|16|TRBJ2-1
CASSQEPGGAFNEQFF
TGCGCCAGCAGCCAAGAGCCCGGGGGGGCGTTCAATGAGCAGTTCTTC
>-|-|TRBV18|14|TRBJ2-7
CASSPAGQAYEQYF
TGTGCCAGCTCACCCGCAGGCCAGGCCTACGAGCAGTACTTC
>-|-|TRBV19|16|TRBJ1-5
CASSTTGTVSNQPQHF
TGTGCCAGTAGTACCACAGGGACGGTTAGCAATCAGCCCCAGCATTTT
>TRBD1|-|TRBV7-2|13|TRBJ2-1
CASSLLRDRALFF
TGTGCCAGCAGCTTACTCCGGGACAGGGCTTTGTTCTTC
>-|-|TRBV18|15|TRBJ2-1
CASSPPIQGNNEQFF
TGTGCCAGCTCACCACCGATTCAGGGGAACAATGAGCAGTTCTTC
>TRBD1|-|TRBV6-5|14|TRBJ1-2
CASSYSGTAYGYTF
TGTGCCAGCAGTTATTCCGGGACAGCCTATGGCTACACCTTC
>-|once|TRBV28|13|TRBJ1-2
CASSLAGEGGYTF
TGTGCCAGCAGTTTAGCCGGGGAGGGGGGCTACACCTTC
>TRBD1|-|TRBV19|15|TRBJ1-5
CASSPPGQGDQPQHF
TGTGCCAGTAGTCCGCCCGGACAGGGCGACCAGCCCCAGCATTTT
>-|-|TRBV7-6|17|TRBJ1-4
CASSLVGGMMANEKLFF
TGTGCCAGCAGCTTAGTGGGGGGGATGATGGCTAATGAAAAACTGTTTTTT
>TRBD1|-|TRBV29-1|12|TRBJ2-1
CSGGQGGNEQFF
TGCAGCGGCGGACAGGGGGGGAATGAGCAGTTCTTC
>-|-|TRBV30|14|TRBJ1-5
CAWSQDSGNQPQHF
TGTGCCTGGAGTCAGGACAGTGGAAATCAGCCCCAGCATTTT
>TRBD2|-|TRBV6-2/TRBV6-3|19|TRBJ2-3
CASSYSIRLAGGPEDTQYF
TGTGCCAGCAGTTACTCAATAAGACTAGCGGGAGGGCCGGAAGATACGCAGTATTTT
>TRBD1|-|TRBV27|15|TRBJ1-2
CASRETGGAYYGYTF
TGTGCCAGCAGGGAGACAGGGGGCGCCTACTATGGCTACACCTTC
>-|-|TRBV10-3|17|TRBJ2-1
CAISDIRAGRSYNEQFF
TGTGCCATCAGTGATATCCGAGCGGGCCGCTCCTACAATGAGCAGTTCTTC